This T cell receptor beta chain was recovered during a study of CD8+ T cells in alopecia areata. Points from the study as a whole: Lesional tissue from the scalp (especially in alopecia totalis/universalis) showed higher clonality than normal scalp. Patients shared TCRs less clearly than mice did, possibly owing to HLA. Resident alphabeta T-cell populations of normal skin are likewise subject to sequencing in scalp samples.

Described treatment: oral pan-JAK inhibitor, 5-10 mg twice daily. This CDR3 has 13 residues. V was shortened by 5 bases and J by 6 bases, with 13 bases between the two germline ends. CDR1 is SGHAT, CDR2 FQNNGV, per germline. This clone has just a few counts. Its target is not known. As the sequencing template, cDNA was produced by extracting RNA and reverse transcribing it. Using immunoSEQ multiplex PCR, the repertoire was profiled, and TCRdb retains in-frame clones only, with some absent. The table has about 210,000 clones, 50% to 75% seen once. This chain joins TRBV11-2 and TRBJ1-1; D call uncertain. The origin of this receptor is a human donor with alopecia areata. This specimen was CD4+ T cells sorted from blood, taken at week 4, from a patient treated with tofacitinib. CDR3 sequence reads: CASSPRRGSEAFF. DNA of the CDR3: TGTGCCAGCAGCCCTAGACGGGGATCTGAAGCTTTCTTT.